The clone carrying this T cell receptor (beta chain) was seen ten or more times. MiXCR was run by TCRdb on the RT-PCR reads, yielding one entry per CDR3 protein. Found here are about 680,000 distinct CDR3 sequences, around 14% of them singletons; the top ten hold 3% to 4.5%. Germline CDR1 is DFQATT and CDR2 is SNEGSKA (reference sequence). The V gene end was trimmed by 6 bases and the J gene end by 6 bases; junction bases not matched to a gene: 7. This CDR3 has 14 residues. The rearrangement joins TRBV20-1 to TRBJ2-3; 12 bases map to TRBD2. This TCR was sampled from a female donor in good health, serving as a healthy control. Sequenced material: memory CD4+ T cells from blood. The CDR3 sequence: CSAPLAGGTDTQYF. Here the CDR3 DNA reads TGCAGTGCCCCCCTAGCGGGAGGGACGGATACGCAGTATTTT.